This note documents a single TCR beta chain sequence. Its antigen is not identified. This likely traces to a read error, being one base from a far larger clone. This sample includes further DNA sequences coding for the same CDR3. This entry belongs to a study of shared clonotypes between healthy human individuals. Study context: Ranging from 18 to 49 in age, donors were a couple of women and three men. Whole-study findings and limits: Genetic and exposure-history diversity was limited by the small donor number.

Investigators spread the genomic DNA of each subset evenly over several immunoSEQ plates. Generated by immunoSEQ multiplex PCR, the TCRdb table keeps only in-frame clones and is missing some. The table records around 450,000 clones, roughly 83% of them present only once. The CDR3 length is 8 residues. V was clipped by 3 bases and J by 8 bases, with 1 base between them. Germline V gene data show CDR1 as DFQATT and CDR2 as SNEGSKA (reference sequence). The receptor was isolated from a woman between 35 and 50 years old in good health. Some clones in this sample may be carry-over from other donors' samples. The sample taken for sequencing was PBMCs. The V and J genes are TRBV20-1 and TRBJ1-2; D ambiguous. CDR3 region: CSASGYTF. As DNA, the CDR3 is TGCAGTGCTAGCGGCTACACCTTC.